This is a list of T cell receptor beta chains from one sample in a study of cytomegalovirus exposure and HLA in healthy donors. The repertoire was sequenced with immunoSEQ multiplex PCR; TCRdb's copy has only in-frame clones and lacks some. The sample holds 200,000 or so clones, 80% to 90% seen once. Source material: PBMCs. These receptors were taken from a woman in her thirties in good health and CMV-seropositive. Each CDR3 is given with its conserved first and last residue. Each record gives: clone size, D gene, J gene, V gene, CDR3 DNA, CDR3 protein. The D gene is left open where the match is weak. Clone size is not always given. Where it is, it says once, few, many or a class for expanded clones.

clone size: once; D gene: TRBD1; J gene: TRBJ2-7; V gene: TRBV2; CDR3 DNA: TGTGCCAGCAGTGGTGACAGGGGTTACGAGCAGTACTTC; CDR3 protein: CASSGDRGYEQYF
clone size: NA; D gene: TRBD1; J gene: TRBJ1-2; V gene: TRBV20-1; CDR3 DNA: TGCAGTGGACAGGGTTGGGACGGCTACACCTTC; CDR3 protein: CSGQGWDGYTF
clone size: NA; D gene: TRBD1; J gene: TRBJ2-7; V gene: TRBV7-6; CDR3 DNA: TGTGCCAGCAGCTCGCGACAGGGGGGGTACGAGCAGTACTTC; CDR3 protein: CASSSRQGGYEQYF
clone size: NA; D gene: NA; J gene: TRBJ2-1; V gene: TRBV19; CDR3 DNA: TGTGCCAGTAGTTCCCCCCCGGGGTTCGGCCCTTGGAACAATGAGCAGTTCTTC; CDR3 protein: CASSSPPGFGPWNNEQFF
clone size: once; D gene: NA; J gene: TRBJ2-7; V gene: TRBV4-1; CDR3 DNA: TGCGCCAGCAGCCAAGAACCCAAACTCTACGAGCAGTACTTC; CDR3 protein: CASSQEPKLYEQYF
clone size: NA; D gene: NA; J gene: TRBJ2-2; V gene: TRBV27; CDR3 DNA: TGTGCCAGCAGTTTTCAGGGGAGCACCGGGGAGCTGTTTTTT; CDR3 protein: CASSFQGSTGELFF
clone size: few; D gene: NA; J gene: TRBJ2-5; V gene: TRBV6-5; CDR3 DNA: TGTGCCAGCAGTCCGACTGGAAGAGAGACCCAGTACTTC; CDR3 protein: CASSPTGRETQYF
clone size: NA; D gene: TRBD2; J gene: TRBJ2-1; V gene: TRBV27; CDR3 DNA: TGTGCCAGCAGTTTTTGGGGTAGCGGGAACGGTAATGAGCAGTTCTTC; CDR3 protein: CASSFWGSGNGNEQFF
clone size: once; D gene: TRBD2; J gene: TRBJ2-1; V gene: TRBV15; CDR3 DNA: TGTGCCACCAGCCTAGCGGGAGCCTCCTACAATGAGCAGTTCTTC; CDR3 protein: CATSLAGASYNEQFF
clone size: NA; D gene: NA; J gene: TRBJ2-1; V gene: TRBV6-5; CDR3 DNA: TGTGCCAGCACTACGCTCCCGCCTAGCCCCAATGAGCAGTTCTTC; CDR3 protein: CASTTLPPSPNEQFF
clone size: few; D gene: NA; J gene: TRBJ1-2; V gene: TRBV13; CDR3 DNA: TGTGCCAGCAGCTTGCAGGCACCGACGGGGGTCCTCACCTTC; CDR3 protein: CASSLQAPTGVLTF
clone size: NA; D gene: TRBD1; J gene: TRBJ1-4; V gene: TRBV6-1; CDR3 DNA: TGTGCCAGCGGGTACAGGGGAGAAGATGAAAAACTGTTTTTT; CDR3 protein: CASGYRGEDEKLFF
clone size: NA; D gene: NA; J gene: TRBJ2-1; V gene: TRBV29-1; CDR3 DNA: TGCAGCGGACAGATCAATGAGCAGTTCTTC; CDR3 protein: CSGQINEQFF